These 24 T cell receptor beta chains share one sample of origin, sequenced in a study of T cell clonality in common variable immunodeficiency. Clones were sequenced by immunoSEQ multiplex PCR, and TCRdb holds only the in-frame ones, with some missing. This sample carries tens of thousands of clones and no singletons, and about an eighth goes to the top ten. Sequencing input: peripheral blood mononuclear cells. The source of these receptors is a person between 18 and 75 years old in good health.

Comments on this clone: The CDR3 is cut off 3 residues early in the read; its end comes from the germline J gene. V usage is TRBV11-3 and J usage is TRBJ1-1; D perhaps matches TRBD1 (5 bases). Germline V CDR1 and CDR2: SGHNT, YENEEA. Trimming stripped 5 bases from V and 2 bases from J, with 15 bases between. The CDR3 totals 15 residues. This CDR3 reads CASSEPGLPNTEAFF. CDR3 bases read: TGTGCCAGCAGCGAACCGGGACTGCCCAACACTGAA.

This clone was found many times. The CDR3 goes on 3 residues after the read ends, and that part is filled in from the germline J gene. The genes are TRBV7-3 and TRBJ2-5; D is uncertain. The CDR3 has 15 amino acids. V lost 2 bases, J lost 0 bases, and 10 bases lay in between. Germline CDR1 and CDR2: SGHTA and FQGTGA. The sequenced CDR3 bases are TGTGCCAGCAGCTTAGGGCAGACGTACCAAGAGACC. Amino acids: CASSLGQTYQET. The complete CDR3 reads CASSLGQTYQETQYF.

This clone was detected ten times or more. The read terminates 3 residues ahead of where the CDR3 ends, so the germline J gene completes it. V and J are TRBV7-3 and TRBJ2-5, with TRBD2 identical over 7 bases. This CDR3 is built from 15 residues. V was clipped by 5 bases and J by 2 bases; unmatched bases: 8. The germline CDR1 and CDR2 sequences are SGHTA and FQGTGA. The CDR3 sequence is CASSLVGGVQETQYF. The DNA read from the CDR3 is TGTGCCAGCAGCCTCGTGGGGGGGGTGCAAGAGACC.

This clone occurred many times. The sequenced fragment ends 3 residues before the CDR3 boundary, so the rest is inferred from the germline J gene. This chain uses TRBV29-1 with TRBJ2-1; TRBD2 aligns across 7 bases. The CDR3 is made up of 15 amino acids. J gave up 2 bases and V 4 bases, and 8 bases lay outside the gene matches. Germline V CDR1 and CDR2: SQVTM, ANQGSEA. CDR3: CSVVWLAATYNEQFF. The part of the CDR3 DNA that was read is TGCAGCGTTGTTTGGCTAGCGGCCACCTACAATGAG.

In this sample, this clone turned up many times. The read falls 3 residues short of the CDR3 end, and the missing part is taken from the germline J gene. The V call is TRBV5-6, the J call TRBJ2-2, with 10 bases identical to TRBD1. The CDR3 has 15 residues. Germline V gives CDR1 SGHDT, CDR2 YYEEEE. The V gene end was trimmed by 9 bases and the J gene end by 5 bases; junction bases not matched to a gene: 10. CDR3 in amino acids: CATKPVDRGTGELFF. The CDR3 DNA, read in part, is TGTGCCACAAAACCGGTGGACAGGGGGACCGGGGAG.

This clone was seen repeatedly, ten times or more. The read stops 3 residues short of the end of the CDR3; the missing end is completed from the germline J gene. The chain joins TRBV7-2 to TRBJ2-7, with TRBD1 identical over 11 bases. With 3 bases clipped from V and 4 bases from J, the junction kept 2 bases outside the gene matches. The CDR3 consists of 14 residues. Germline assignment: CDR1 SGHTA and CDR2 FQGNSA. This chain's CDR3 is CASSFRDRGYEQYF. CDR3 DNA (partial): TGTGCCAGCAGCTTCCGGGACAGGGGGTACGAG.

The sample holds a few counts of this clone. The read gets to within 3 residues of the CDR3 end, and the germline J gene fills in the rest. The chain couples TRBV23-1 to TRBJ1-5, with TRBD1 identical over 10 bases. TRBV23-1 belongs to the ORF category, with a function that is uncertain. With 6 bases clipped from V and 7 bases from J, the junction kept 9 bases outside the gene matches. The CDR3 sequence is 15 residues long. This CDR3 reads CASRRPGQGRQPQHF. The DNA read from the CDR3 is TGCGCCAGCAGGCGACCGGGACAGGGGAGGCAGCCC.

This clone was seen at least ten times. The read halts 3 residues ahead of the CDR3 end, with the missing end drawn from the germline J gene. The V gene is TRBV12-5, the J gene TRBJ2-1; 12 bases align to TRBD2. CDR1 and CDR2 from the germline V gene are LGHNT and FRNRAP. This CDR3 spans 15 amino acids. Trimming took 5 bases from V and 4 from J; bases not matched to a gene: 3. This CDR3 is CASGRLAGAYNEQFF. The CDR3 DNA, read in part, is TGTGCTAGTGGTAGACTAGCGGGGGCGTACAATGAG.

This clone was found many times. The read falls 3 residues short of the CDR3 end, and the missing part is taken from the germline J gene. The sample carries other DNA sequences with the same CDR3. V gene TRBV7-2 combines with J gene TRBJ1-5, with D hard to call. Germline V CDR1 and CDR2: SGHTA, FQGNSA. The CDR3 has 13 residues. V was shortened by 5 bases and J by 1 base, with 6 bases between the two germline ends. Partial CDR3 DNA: TGTGCCAGCAGCCCCTCCAGCAATCAGCCC. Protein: CASSPSSNQP. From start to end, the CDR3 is CASSPSSNQPQHF.

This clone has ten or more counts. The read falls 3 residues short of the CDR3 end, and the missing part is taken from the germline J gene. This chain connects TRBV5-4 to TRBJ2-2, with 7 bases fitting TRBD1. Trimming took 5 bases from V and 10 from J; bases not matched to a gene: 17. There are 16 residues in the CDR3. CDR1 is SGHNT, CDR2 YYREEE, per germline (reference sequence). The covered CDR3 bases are TGTGCCAGCAGAAATTATGGACAGGCCCCCCAGGCGGAG. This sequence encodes CASRNYGQAPQAE. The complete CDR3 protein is CASRNYGQAPQAELFF.

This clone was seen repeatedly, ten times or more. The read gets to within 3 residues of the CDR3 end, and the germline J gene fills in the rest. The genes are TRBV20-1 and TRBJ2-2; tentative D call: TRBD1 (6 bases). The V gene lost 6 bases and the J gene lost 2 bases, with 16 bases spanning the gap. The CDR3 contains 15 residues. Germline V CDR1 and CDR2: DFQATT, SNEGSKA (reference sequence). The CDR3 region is CSARTPGHNTGELFF. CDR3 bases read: TGCAGTGCCCGAACCCCGGGACACAACACCGGGGAG.

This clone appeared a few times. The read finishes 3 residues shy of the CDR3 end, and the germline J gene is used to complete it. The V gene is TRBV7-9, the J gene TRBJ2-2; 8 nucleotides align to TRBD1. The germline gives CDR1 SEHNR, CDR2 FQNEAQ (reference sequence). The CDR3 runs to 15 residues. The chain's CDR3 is CASSFPDRVGEKLFF. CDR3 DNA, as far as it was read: TGTGCCAGCAGCTTCCCGGACAGGGTTGGTGAAAAG.

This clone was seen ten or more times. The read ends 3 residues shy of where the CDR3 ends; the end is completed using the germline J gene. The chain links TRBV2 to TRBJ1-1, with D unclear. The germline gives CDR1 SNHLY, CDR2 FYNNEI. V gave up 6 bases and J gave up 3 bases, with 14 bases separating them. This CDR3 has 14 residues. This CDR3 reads CASRVTGRDTEAFF. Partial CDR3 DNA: TGTGCCAGCAGAGTCACGGGGAGGGACACTGAA. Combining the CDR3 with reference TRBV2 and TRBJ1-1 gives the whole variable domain EPEVTQTPSHQVTQMGQEVILRCVPISNHLYFYWYRQILGQKVEFLVSFYNNEISEKSEIFDDQFSVERPDGSNFTLKIRSTKLEDSAMYFCASRVTGRDTEAFFGQGTRLTVV.

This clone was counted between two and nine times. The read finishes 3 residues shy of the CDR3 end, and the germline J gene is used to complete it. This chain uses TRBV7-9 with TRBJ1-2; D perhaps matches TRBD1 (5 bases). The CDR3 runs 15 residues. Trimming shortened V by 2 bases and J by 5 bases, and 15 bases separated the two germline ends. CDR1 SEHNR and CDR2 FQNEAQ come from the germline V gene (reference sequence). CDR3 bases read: TGTGCCAGCAGCTTAATTAGCAGGGATCTTTATGGC. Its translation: CASSLISRDLYG. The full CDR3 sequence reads CASSLISRDLYGYTF. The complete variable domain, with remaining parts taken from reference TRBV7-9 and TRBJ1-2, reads DTGVSQNPRHKITKRGQNVTFRCDPISEHNRLYWYRQTLGQGPEFLTYFQNEAQLEKSRLLSDRFSAERPKGSFSTLEIQRTEQGDSAMYLCASSLISRDLYGYTFGSGTRLTVV.

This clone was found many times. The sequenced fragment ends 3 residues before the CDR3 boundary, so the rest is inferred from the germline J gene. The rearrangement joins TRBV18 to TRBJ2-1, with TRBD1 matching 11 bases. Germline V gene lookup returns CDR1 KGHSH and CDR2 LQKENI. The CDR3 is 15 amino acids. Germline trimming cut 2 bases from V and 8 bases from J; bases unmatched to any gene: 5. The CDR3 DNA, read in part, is TGTGCCAGCTCACCAGGACAGGGGGCGACGGATGAG. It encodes CASSPGQGATDE. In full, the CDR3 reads CASSPGQGATDEQFF.

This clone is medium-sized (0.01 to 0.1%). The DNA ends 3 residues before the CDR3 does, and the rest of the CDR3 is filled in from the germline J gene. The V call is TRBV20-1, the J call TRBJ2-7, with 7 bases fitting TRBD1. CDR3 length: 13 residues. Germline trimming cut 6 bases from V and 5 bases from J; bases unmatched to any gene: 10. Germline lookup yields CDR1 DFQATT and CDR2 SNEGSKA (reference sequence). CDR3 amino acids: CSANKGTDHEQYF. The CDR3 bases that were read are TGCAGTGCAAACAAAGGGACAGACCACGAG.

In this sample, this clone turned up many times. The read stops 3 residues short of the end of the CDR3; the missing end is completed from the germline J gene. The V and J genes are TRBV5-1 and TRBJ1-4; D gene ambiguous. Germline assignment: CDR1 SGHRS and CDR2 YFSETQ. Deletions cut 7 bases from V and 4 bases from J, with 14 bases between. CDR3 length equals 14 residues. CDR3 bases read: TGCGCCAGCTCAGGATATCAGAATAATGAAAAA. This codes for CASSGYQNNEK. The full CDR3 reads CASSGYQNNEKLFF.

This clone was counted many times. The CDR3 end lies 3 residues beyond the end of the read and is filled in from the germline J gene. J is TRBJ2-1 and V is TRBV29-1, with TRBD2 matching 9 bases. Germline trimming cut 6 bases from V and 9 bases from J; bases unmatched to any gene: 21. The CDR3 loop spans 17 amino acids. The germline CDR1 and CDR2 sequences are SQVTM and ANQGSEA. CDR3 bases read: TGCAGCGTGTCGGGTCTAGCGGGGTTCAACGCCGAAACTGAG. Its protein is CSVSGLAGFNAETE. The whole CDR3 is CSVSGLAGFNAETEQFF.

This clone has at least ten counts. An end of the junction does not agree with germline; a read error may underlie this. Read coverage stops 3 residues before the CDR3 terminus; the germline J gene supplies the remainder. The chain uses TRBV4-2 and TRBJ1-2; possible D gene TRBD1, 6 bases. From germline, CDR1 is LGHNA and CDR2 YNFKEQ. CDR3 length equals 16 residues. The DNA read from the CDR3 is TGCGCCAGCAGCCAGTACAGGGAGTCAGAGAACTATGGC. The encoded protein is CASSQYRESENYG. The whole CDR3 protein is CASSQYRESENYGYTF.

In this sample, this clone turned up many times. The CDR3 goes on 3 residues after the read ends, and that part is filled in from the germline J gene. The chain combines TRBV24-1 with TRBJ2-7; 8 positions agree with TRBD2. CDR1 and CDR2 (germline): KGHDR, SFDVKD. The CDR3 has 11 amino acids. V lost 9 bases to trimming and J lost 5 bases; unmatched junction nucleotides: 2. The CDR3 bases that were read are TGTGCCACCGGACTAGCTGACGAG. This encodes CATGLADE. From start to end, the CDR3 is CATGLADEQYF.

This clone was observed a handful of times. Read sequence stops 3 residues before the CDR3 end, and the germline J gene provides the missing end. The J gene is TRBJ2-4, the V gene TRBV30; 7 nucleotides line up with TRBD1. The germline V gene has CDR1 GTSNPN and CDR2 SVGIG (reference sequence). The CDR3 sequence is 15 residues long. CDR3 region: CAWSTTMGQLFGQYF. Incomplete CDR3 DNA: TGTGCCTGGAGCACTACTATGGGACAGCTCTTTGGT.

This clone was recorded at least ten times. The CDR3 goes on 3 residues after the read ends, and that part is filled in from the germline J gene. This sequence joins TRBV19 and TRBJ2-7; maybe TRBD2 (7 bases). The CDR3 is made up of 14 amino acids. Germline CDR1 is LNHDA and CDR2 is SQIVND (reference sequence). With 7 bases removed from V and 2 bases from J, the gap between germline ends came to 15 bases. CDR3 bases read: TGTGCCAGTACACCAGGGGAGGGGGCCTACGAG. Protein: CASTPGEGAYE. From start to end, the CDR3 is CASTPGEGAYEQYF.

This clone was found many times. Here the CDR3 reads CASSLVPTSGENLAKNIQYF. The covered CDR3 bases are TGCGCCAGCAGCTTGGTCCCTACTAGCGGGGAGAATCTAGCCAAAAACATT. The chain employs TRBV5-1 and TRBJ2-4; 10 bases are shared with TRBD2. The CDR3 is cut off 3 residues early in the read; its end comes from the germline J gene. V trimming: 0 bases; J trimming: 0 bases; junction bases outside the gene matches: 12. The CDR3 has 20 amino acids. Germline CDR1 and CDR2: SGHRS and YFSETQ.

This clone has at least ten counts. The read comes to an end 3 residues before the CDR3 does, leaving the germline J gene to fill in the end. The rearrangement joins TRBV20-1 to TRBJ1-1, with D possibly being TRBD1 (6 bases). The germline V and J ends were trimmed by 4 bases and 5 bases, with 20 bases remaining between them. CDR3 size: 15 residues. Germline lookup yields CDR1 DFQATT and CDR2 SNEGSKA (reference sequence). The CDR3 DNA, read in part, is TGCAGTGCTATCTTCCGACAGGATCATTTGACTGAA. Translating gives CSAIFRQDHLTE. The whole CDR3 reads CSAIFRQDHLTEAFF.